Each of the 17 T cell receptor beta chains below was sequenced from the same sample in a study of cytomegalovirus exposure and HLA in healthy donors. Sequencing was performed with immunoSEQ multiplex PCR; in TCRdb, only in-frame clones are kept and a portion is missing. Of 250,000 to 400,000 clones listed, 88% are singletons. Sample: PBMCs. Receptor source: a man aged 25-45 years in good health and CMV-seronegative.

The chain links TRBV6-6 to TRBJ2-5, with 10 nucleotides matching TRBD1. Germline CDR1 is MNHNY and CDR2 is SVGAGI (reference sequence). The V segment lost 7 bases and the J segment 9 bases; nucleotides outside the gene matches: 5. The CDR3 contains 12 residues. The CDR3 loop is CASMGQGTAQYF. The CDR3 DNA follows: TGTGCCAGCATGGGACAGGGGACGGCCCAGTACTTC.

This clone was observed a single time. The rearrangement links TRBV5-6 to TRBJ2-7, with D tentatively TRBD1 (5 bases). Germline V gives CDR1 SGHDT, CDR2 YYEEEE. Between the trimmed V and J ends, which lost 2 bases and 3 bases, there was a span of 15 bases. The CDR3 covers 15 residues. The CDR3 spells CASSFGAQRDYEQYF. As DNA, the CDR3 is TGTGCCAGCAGCTTTGGGGCACAAAGGGACTACGAGCAGTACTTC.

The CDR3 nucleotides read TGTGCCATCAATACTAGCGGGGGGACGGGGGAGCAGTACTTC. It is translated as CAINTSGGTGEQYF. This chain joins TRBV10-3 and TRBJ2-7; 12 bases fit TRBD2. Per the germline V gene, CDR1 is ENHRY and CDR2 is SYGVKD. This CDR3 region has 14 residues. The ends lost 7 bases at V and 7 bases at J; junction bases unmatched: 8.

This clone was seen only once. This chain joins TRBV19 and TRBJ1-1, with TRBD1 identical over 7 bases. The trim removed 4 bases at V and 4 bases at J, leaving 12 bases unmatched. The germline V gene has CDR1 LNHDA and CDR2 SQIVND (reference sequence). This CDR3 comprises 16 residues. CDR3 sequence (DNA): TGTGCCAGTAGTAAGGAAGGTCGACAGGGCATCACTGAAGCTTTCTTT. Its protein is CASSKEGRQGITEAFF.

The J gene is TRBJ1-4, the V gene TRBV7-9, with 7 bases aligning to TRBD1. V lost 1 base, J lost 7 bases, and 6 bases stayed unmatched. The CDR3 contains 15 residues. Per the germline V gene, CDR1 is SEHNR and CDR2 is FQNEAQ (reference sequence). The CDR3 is CASSLVTGAAEKLFF. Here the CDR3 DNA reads TGTGCCAGCAGCTTAGTAACAGGGGCGGCTGAAAAACTGTTTTTT.

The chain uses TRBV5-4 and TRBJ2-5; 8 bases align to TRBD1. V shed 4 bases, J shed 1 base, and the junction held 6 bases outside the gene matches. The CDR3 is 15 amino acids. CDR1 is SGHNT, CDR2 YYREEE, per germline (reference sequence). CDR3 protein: CASSDSRGLQETQYF. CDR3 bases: TGTGCCAGCAGCGACTCCAGGGGGCTCCAAGAGACCCAGTACTTC. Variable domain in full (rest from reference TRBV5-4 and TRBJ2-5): ETGVTQSPTHLIKTRGQQVTLRCSSQSGHNTVSWYQQALGQGPQFIFQYYREEENGRGNFPPRFSGLQFPNYSSELNVNALELDDSALYLCASSDSRGLQETQYFGPGTRLLVL.

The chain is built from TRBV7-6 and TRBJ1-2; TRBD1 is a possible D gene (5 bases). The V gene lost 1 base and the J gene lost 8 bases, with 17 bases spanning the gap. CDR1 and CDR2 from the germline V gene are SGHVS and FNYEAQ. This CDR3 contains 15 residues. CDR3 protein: CASSLEGRGYWGYTF. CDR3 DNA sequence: TGTGCCAGCAGCTTAGAGGGGCGAGGATACTGGGGCTACACCTTC.

CDR3 sequence reads: CASSWDRSSYNEQFF. The CDR3 region has the DNA TGTGCCAGCAGCTGGGACAGGAGCTCCTACAATGAGCAGTTCTTC. The gene calls are TRBV7-9 and TRBJ2-1, with 8 positions matching TRBD1. The ends lost 4 bases at V and 0 bases at J; junction bases unmatched: 2. This CDR3 comprises 15 residues. CDR1 and CDR2 (germline): SEHNR, FQNEAQ (reference sequence). Filled out from reference TRBV7-9 and TRBJ2-1, the complete variable domain reads DTGVSQNPRHKITKRGQNVTFRCDPISEHNRLYWYRQTLGQGPEFLTYFQNEAQLEKSRLLSDRFSAERPKGSFSTLEIQRTEQGDSAMYLCASSWDRSSYNEQFFGPGTRLTVL.

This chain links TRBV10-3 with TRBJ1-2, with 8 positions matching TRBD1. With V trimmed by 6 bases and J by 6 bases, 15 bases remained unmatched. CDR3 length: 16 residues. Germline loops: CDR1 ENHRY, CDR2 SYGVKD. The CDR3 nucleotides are TGTGCCATCAGGACCCCAGGGGGCATGTTAATAAATGGCTACACCTTC. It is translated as CAIRTPGGMLINGYTF.

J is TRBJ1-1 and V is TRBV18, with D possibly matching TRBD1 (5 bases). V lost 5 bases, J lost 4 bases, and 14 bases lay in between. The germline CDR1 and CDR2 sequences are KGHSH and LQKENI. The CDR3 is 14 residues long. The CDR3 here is CASSAGGGGTEAFF. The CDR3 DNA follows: TGTGCCAGCTCAGCCGGGGGTGGCGGCACTGAAGCTTTCTTT.

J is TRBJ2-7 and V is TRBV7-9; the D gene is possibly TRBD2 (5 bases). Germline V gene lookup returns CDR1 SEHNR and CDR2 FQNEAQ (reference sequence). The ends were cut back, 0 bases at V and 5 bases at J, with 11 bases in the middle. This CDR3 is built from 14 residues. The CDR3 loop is CASSLAWGAHEQYF. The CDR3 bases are TGTGCCAGCAGCTTAGCCTGGGGAGCTCACGAGCAGTACTTC.

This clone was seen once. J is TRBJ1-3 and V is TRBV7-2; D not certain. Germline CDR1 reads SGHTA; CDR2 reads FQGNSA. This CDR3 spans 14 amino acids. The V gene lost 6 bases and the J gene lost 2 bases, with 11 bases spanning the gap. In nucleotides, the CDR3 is TGTGCCAGCAGGGCCTCGAGGGCTGGAAACACCATATATTTT. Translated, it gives CASRASRAGNTIYF.

The CDR3 loop is CASSLAAYNEQFF. CDR3 coding DNA: TGTGCCAGCAGTTTAGCGGCCTACAATGAGCAGTTCTTC. This chain links TRBV27 with TRBJ2-1; D is uncertain. This CDR3 spans 13 amino acids. The germline V gene encodes CDR1 MNHEY and CDR2 SMNVEV (reference sequence). Trimming left V 2 bases short and J 2 bases short, with 4 bases between.

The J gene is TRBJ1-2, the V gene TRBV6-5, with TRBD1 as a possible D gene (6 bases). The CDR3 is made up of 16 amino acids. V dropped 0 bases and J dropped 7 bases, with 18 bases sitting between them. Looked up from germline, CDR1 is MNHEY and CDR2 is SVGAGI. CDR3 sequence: CASSYSYSGASGGYTF. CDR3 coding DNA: TGTGCCAGCAGTTACTCGTATTCAGGGGCCTCGGGTGGCTACACCTTC.

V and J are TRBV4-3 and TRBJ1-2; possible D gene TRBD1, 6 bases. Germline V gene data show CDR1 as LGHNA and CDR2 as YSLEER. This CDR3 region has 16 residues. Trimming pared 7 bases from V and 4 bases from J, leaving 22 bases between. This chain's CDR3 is CASKNEAGGSGYGYTF. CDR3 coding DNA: TGCGCCAGCAAGAACGAGGCGGGGGGCTCAGGCTATGGCTACACCTTC.

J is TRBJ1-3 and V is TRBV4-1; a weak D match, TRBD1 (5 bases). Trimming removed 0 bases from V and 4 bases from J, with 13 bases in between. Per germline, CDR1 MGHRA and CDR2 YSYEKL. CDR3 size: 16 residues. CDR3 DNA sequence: TGCGCCAGCAGCCAAGATAGCAGGGCAGGAGGAAACACCATATATTTT. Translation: CASSQDSRAGGNTIYF.

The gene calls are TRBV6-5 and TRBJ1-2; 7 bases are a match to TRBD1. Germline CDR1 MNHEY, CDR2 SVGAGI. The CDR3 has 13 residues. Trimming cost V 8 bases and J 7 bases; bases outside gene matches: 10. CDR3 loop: CASLGTAVFGYTF. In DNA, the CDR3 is TGTGCCAGCCTGGGGACAGCGGTATTTGGCTACACCTTC.